These 17 T cell receptor beta chains came from one sample sequenced in a study of cytomegalovirus exposure and HLA in healthy donors. PCR amplification relied on 60 Vbeta primers (plus 13 Jbeta primers). Repertoires were generated with immunoSEQ multiplex PCR, while TCRdb's copy carries only in-frame clones and drops some. The sample contains about 120,000 clones, around 77% of which appear only once. The specimen was PBMCs. Receptors were obtained from a human donor in good health.

CDR3 sequence: CASSPGGTSEEQFF. DNA of the CDR3: TGCGCCAGCAGCCCAGGAGGGACTAGCGAAGAGCAGTTCTTC. The chain recombines TRBV5-1 with TRBJ2-1; TRBD2 matches at 10 bases. Looked up from germline, CDR1 is SGHRS and CDR2 is YFSETQ. The CDR3 has 14 amino acids. Trimming took 4 bases from V and 10 from J; bases not matched to a gene: 8. Full variable domain (rest looked up from reference TRBV5-1 and TRBJ2-1): KAGVTQTPRYLIKTRGQQVTLSCSPISGHRSVSWYQQTPGQGLQFLFEYFSETQRNKGNFPGRFSGRQFSNSRSEMNVSTLELGDSALYLCASSPGGTSEEQFFGPGTRLTVL.

The chain joins TRBV29-1 to TRBJ2-7; 9 nucleotides align to TRBD2. Looked up from germline, CDR1 is SQVTM and CDR2 is ANQGSEA. The CDR3 has 14 residues. V lost 5 bases and J lost 2; bases outside the gene matches: 7. CDR3 in amino acids: CSVSSLAGPYEQYF. CDR3 nucleotide sequence: TGCAGCGTTAGTTCGCTAGCGGGACCCTACGAGCAGTACTTC.

The chain couples TRBV7-9 to TRBJ1-2; D is ambiguous. The CDR3 is 13 residues long. Germline CDR1 is SEHNR and CDR2 is FQNEAQ (reference sequence). Between the trimmed V and J ends, which lost 2 bases and 4 bases, there was a span of 8 bases. The CDR3 DNA is TGTGCCAGCAGCTTATCCCTAGGCTATGGCTACACCTTC. Its translation is CASSLSLGYGYTF.

The chain joins TRBV2 to TRBJ1-4; 8 positions match TRBD1. This CDR3 has 14 amino acids. Germline V lookup: CDR1 SNHLY, CDR2 FYNNEI. J lost 7 bases, V lost 6 bases, and 7 bases had no gene match. CDR3 coding DNA: TGTGCCAGCAGAGGGACAGGCGAATTTGAAAAACTGTTTTTT. Translation gives CASRGTGEFEKLFF.

The chain uses TRBV6-4 and TRBJ1-1, with a tentative D call TRBD1 (6 bases). The CDR3 has 15 amino acids. Trimming cost V 4 bases and J 0 bases, with 12 bases left between them. Germline V gives CDR1 MRHNA, CDR2 SNTAGT. The CDR3 region is CASSAHRALNTEAFF. In DNA form, the CDR3 reads TGTGCCAGCAGTGCCCACAGGGCGCTGAACACTGAAGCTTTCTTT.

The rearrangement uses TRBV4-1 and TRBJ2-3; 8 bases fit TRBD2. Germline CDR1 is MGHRA and CDR2 is YSYEKL. The CDR3 contains 14 residues. Trimming took 6 bases from V and 4 from J; bases not matched to a gene: 6. This CDR3 reads CASSLAGGADTQYF. The CDR3 nucleotides read TGCGCCAGCAGTTTGGCGGGAGGCGCAGATACGCAGTATTTT.

J is TRBJ1-5 and V is TRBV19, with D perhaps matching TRBD1 (5 bases). Trimming shortened V by 1 base and J by 1 base, and 8 bases separated the two germline ends. This CDR3 comprises 15 residues. CDR1 and CDR2 (germline): LNHDA, SQIVND (reference sequence). In nucleotides, the CDR3 is TGTGCCAGTAGTATAGGACAGTTAAGCAATCAGCCCCAGCATTTT. Translated: CASSIGQLSNQPQHF.

The gene calls are TRBV2 and TRBJ1-1; 9 bases align to TRBD1. This CDR3 spans 14 amino acids. The germline V gene has CDR1 SNHLY and CDR2 FYNNEI. V gave up 5 bases and J gave up 2 bases; unmatched junction bases: 3. CDR3: CASSMGQGNTEAFF. The CDR3 coding sequence is TGTGCCAGCAGTATGGGACAGGGAAACACTGAAGCTTTCTTT.

V is TRBV6-1 and J is TRBJ1-5, with TRBD1 as a possible D gene (5 bases). This CDR3 comprises 15 residues. Germline V lookup: CDR1 MNHNS, CDR2 SASEGT. V was trimmed by 3 bases and J by 4 bases, leaving 13 bases between them. CDR3 sequence reads: CASSEVNRGNQPQHF. The CDR3 region has the DNA TGTGCCAGCAGTGAGGTAAATAGGGGAAATCAGCCCCAGCATTTT.

The V call is TRBV21-1, the J call TRBJ1-2; the table's D gene call, TRBD1, was not cross checked with the DNA. TRBV21-1 is shown as a pseudogene. The CDR3 is 14 amino acids. In DNA form, the CDR3 reads TGTGCCAGCAGCAAAGGACATCTTAACTATGGCTACACCTTC. Protein: CASSKGHLNYGYTF.

The CDR3 DNA reads TGTGCAAGTCGATACCAACTAGCGGACTCCTACGAGCAGTACTTC. Its protein is CASRYQLADSYEQYF. V and J are TRBV14 and TRBJ2-7; 8 positions match TRBD2. The CDR3 consists of 15 residues. CDR1 is SGHDN and CDR2 is FVKESK in the germline V gene. The full variable domain, completed using reference TRBV14 and TRBJ2-7, is EAGVTQFPSHSVIEKGQTVTLRCDPISGHDNLYWYRRVMGKEIKFLLHFVKESKQDESGMPNNRFLAERTGGTYSTLKVQPAELEDSGVYFCASRYQLADSYEQYFGPGTRLTVT.

The chain links TRBV4-2 to TRBJ2-7; 8 bases map to TRBD2. The germline CDR1 and CDR2 sequences are LGHNA and YNFKEQ. This CDR3 is built from 17 residues. Trimming removed 2 bases from V and 3 bases from J; junction bases left unmatched: 12. DNA of the CDR3: TGTGCCAGCAGCCAATCACCCCGGGGGGGGGAGTTCTACGAGCAGTACTTC. This translates into CASSQSPRGGEFYEQYF.

The chain employs TRBV5-1 and TRBJ2-7; TRBD2 aligns across 9 bases. V gave up 4 bases and J gave up 4 bases; unmatched junction bases: 9. The CDR3 contains 15 residues. The V gene's germline CDR1 is SGHRS and CDR2 YFSETQ. DNA for the CDR3: TGCGCCAGCAGCGGGGCAGGACTAGCGAATTACGAGCAGTACTTC. Residues: CASSGAGLANYEQYF.

This clone was counted only a few times. This chain links TRBV14 with TRBJ1-1, with a weak D call TRBD1 (5 bases). This CDR3 has 14 amino acids. Germline V gene lookup returns CDR1 SGHDN and CDR2 FVKESK. V was clipped by 1 base and J by 7 bases, with 13 bases between them. CDR3 coding DNA: TGTGCCAGCAGCCAAGGTCCAAGGGGAAGTGAAGCTTTCTTT. Amino acids: CASSQGPRGSEAFF.

The rearrangement joins TRBV7-8 to TRBJ1-1, with 7 bases matching TRBD1. The germline gives CDR1 SGHVS, CDR2 FQNEAQ. V lost 3 bases, J lost 6 bases, and 7 bases stayed unmatched. This CDR3 spans 14 amino acids. CDR3 coding DNA: TGTGCCAGCAGCTTTAGGGGGCTAAGCGCTGAAGCTTTCTTT. Its protein is CASSFRGLSAEAFF. The variable domain in full, with the rest retrieved from reference TRBV7-8 and TRBJ1-1, is GAGVSQSPRYKVAKRGQDVALRCDPISGHVSLFWYQQALGQGPEFLTYFQNEAQLDKSGLPSDRFFAERPEGSVSTLKIQRTQQEDSAVYLCASSFRGLSAEAFFGQGTRLTVV.

The chain combines TRBV2 with TRBJ1-6; 9 nucleotides align to TRBD1. The germline CDR1 and CDR2 sequences are SNHLY and FYNNEI. CDR3 length equals 14 residues. The V and J ends lost 5 bases and 5 bases, in that order; junction bases with no gene match: 1. In DNA form, the CDR3 reads TGTGCCAGCAGTCGGGACAGGGATAATTCACCCCTCCACTTT. This translates into CASSRDRDNSPLHF.

The CDR3 coding sequence is TGCGCCAGCAGAGGGAGATGGGCGGGACGGCAAGAGACCCAGTACTTC. This translates into CASRGRWAGRQETQYF. The genes are TRBV4-1 and TRBJ2-5; maybe TRBD2 (6 bases). CDR1 MGHRA and CDR2 YSYEKL come from the germline V gene. V was shortened by 6 bases and J by 2 bases, with 19 bases between the two germline ends. The CDR3 has 16 residues.